What follows describes a single T cell receptor (beta chain). These data originate in a study of T cells in women clearing cervical HPV infection. Study-level background: For cases, blood was sampled a median approximately 150 days after lesion detection, interquartile range about 90 to 200 days.

Using immunoSEQ multiplex PCR, the repertoire was profiled, and TCRdb retains in-frame clones only, with some absent. This repertoire includes 45,000 to 55,000 clones. This TCR came from a woman between 18 and 75 years old with a cervical HPV16 infection that either progressed to CIN3+ or cleared (not recorded which). Material for sequencing was blood buffy coat.

CDR3 in amino acids: CASSRVAGPYQETQYF. Partial CDR3 DNA: TGTGCCAGTAGTAGGGTAGCGGGACCGTACCAAGAGACC. The chain uses TRBV19 and TRBJ2-5; 8 nucleotides agree with TRBD2. Coverage ceases 3 residues before the CDR3 finishes, and the germline J gene fills in the end. V gave up 4 bases and J gave up 0 bases; unmatched junction bases: 7. The CDR3 is 16 amino acids. Germline lookup yields CDR1 LNHDA and CDR2 SQIVND (reference sequence).